Presented here are 5 T cell receptor beta chains from one specimen sequenced in a study of shared clonotypes between healthy human individuals. Some clones are missing from TCRdb's copy, which holds only in-frame ones; the method was immunoSEQ multiplex PCR. This sample yields about half a million clones, of which around 73% are seen a single time; around 11% belongs to the top ten. The material sequenced was PBMCs. All receptors come from a woman in her forties in good health. Some clones in this sample may be carry-over from other donors' samples.

The chain couples TRBV30 to TRBJ2-4; 8 nucleotides agree with TRBD2. Unmatched junction bases numbered 10, after V lost 0 bases and J lost 3 bases. The CDR3 is 17 amino acids. Germline V lookup: CDR1 GTSNPN, CDR2 SVGIG (reference sequence). Written as DNA, the CDR3 is TGTGCCTGGAGTGTACTGGAGGGTAGCGGGGACAAAAACATTCAGTACTTC. This encodes CAWSVLEGSGDKNIQYF.

The chain uses TRBV28 and TRBJ1-2; D is perhaps TRBD1 (6 bases). The germline V gene encodes CDR1 MDHEN and CDR2 SYDVKM. The CDR3 spans 15 residues. V was shortened by 5 bases and J by 4 bases, with 17 bases between the two germline ends. CDR3 amino acids: CASSASGQLLYGYTF. As DNA, the CDR3 is TGTGCCAGCAGTGCCTCGGGACAACTCCTCTATGGCTACACCTTC.

The gene calls are TRBV6-4 and TRBJ2-5; 7 bases match TRBD1. The DNA end lines up better with TRBJ2-7; the J call may be wrong. The CDR3 is 12 residues long. Germline CDR1 is MRHNA and CDR2 is SNTAGT. The CDR3 reads CASADRSYEQYF. Written as DNA, the CDR3 is TGTGCCAGCGCGGACAGGAGCTACGAGCAGTACTTC.

This sequence joins TRBV28 and TRBJ2-1; D gene uncertain. V was trimmed by 7 bases and J by 8 bases, leaving 21 bases between them. The CDR3 consists of 15 residues. The V gene's germline CDR1 is MDHEN and CDR2 SYDVKM. Here the CDR3 DNA reads TGTGCCAGCATTAGAGGCGATCCCCGCCGGGATGAGCAGTTCTTC. This gives the protein CASIRGDPRRDEQFF.

The chain is built from TRBV15 and TRBJ1-1, with D possibly matching TRBD1 (5 bases). The CDR3 has 15 amino acids. V was pared by 0 bases and J by 5 bases, with 13 bases between. Germline V gene lookup returns CDR1 LNHNV and CDR2 YYDKDF (reference sequence). CDR3 protein: CATSRDIQGVTEAFF. The CDR3 coding sequence is TGTGCCACCAGCAGAGATATACAAGGGGTGACTGAAGCTTTCTTT.